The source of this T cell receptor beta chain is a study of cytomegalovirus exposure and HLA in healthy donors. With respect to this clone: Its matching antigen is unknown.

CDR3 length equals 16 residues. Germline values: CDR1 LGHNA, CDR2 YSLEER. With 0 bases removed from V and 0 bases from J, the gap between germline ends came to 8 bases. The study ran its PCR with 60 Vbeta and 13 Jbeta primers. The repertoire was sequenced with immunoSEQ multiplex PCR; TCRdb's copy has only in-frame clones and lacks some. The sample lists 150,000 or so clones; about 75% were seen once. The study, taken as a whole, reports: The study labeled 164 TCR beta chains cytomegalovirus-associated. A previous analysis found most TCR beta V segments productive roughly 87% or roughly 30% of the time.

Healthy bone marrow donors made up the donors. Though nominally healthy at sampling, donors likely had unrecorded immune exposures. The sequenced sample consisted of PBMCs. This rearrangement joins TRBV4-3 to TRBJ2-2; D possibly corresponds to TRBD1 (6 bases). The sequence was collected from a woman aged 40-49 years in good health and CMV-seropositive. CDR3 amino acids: CASSQDGQTNTGELFF. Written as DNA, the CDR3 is TGCGCCAGCAGCCAAGATGGACAGACGAACACCGGGGAGCTGTTTTTT.